Below, 10 T cell receptor beta chains from the same sample are listed, as sequenced in a study of blood T cells in healthy people across ages. Combining a sample-barcoded 5' primer with a J-beta primer mix, a second PCR ran for about 6 to 12 cycles. A single record per CDR3 protein comes from TCRdb applying MiXCR to the 5' RACE reads. The table has fewer than 700,000 distinct CDR3 sequences, around 48% seen once. Sequencing was done on a sample of blood. All receptors come from a man older than 75 in good health.

This chain uses TRBV20-1 with TRBJ2-3; 9 bases agree with TRBD2. CDR1 DFQATT and CDR2 SNEGSKA come from the germline V gene (reference sequence). With 0 bases clipped from V and 8 bases from J, the junction kept 9 bases outside the gene matches. The CDR3 is 15 residues long. The CDR3 DNA follows: TGCAGTGCTAGAGATTTTAGCGGGAGCCTCGGTACGCAGTATTTT. Protein product: CSARDFSGSLGTQYF.

This clonotype was counted between two and nine times. The chain recombines TRBV7-2 with TRBJ2-4; D gene unclear. V was pared by 0 bases and J by 9 bases, with 6 bases between. CDR1 and CDR2 (germline): SGHTA, FQGNSA. The CDR3 covers 12 residues. CDR3 DNA sequence: TGTGCCAGCAGCTTAGCGCGTAGCATTCAGTACTTC. Translation gives CASSLARSIQYF.

This clonotype was detected ten times or more. The gene calls are TRBV7-2 and TRBJ2-7; 11 bases align to TRBD2. The germline gives CDR1 SGHTA, CDR2 FQGNSA. V lost 4 bases and J lost 0; bases outside the gene matches: 8. The CDR3 is 17 residues long. In DNA form, the CDR3 reads TGTGCCAGCAGCTACTCCTCTCTAGCGGGAGGCTCCTACGAGCAGTACTTC. It codes for CASSYSSLAGGSYEQYF. Drawing the rest from reference TRBV7-2 and TRBJ2-7, the complete variable domain is GAGVSQSPSNKVTEKGKDVELRCDPISGHTALYWYRQSLGQGLEFLIYFQGNSAPDKSGLPSDRFSAERTGGSVSTLTIQRTQQEDSAVYLCASSYSSLAGGSYEQYFGPGTRLTVT.

The table lists this clonotype with many counts. This chain connects TRBV6-5 to TRBJ2-6; the match to TRBD1 covers 8 bases. The length of the CDR3 is 15 residues. Germline trimming cut 4 bases from V and 2 bases from J; bases unmatched to any gene: 1. From germline, CDR1 is MNHEY and CDR2 SVGAGI. The CDR3 spells CASSFRGPGANVLTF. The DNA of the CDR3 is TGTGCCAGCAGTTTCAGGGGGCCTGGGGCCAACGTCCTGACTTTC.

The chain has TRBV4-3 and TRBJ2-2; TRBD2 agrees at 8 bases. The CDR3 is 16 amino acids. V was clipped by 0 bases and J by 8 bases; unmatched bases: 8. Germline V CDR1 and CDR2: LGHNA, YSLEER. CDR3 residues: CASSQEPRLAIGELFF. CDR3 sequence (DNA): TGCGCCAGCAGCCAAGAACCCCGACTAGCGATTGGGGAGCTGTTTTTT.

The gene calls are TRBV6-5 and TRBJ2-5; the match to TRBD2 covers 9 bases. There are 14 residues in the CDR3. With 3 bases clipped from V and 5 bases from J, the junction kept 4 bases outside the gene matches. Germline-derived CDR1 and CDR2 are MNHEY and SVGAGI. This chain's CDR3 is CASSYGTSWETQYF. CDR3 nucleotides: TGTGCCAGCAGTTATGGGACTAGCTGGGAGACCCAGTACTTC.

This clonotype has just one count. V is TRBV7-2 and J is TRBJ2-6, with TRBD1 as a possible D gene (5 bases). Germline values: CDR1 SGHTA, CDR2 FQGNSA. There are 17 residues in the CDR3. The V and J ends lost 4 bases and 1 base respectively, with 14 bases between them. The CDR3 nucleotides read TGTGCCAGCAGCTCCCCAATTAGGGGATCTGGGGCCAACGTCCTGACTTTC. This codes for CASSSPIRGSGANVLTF.

The sample holds a few counts of this clonotype. The chain carries TRBV7-2 and TRBJ2-1; the D is unclear. CDR1 and CDR2 (germline): SGHTA, FQGNSA. The CDR3 has 14 amino acids. Deletions cut 7 bases from V and 3 bases from J, with 13 bases between. The CDR3 protein is CASTAPGFYNEQFF. The CDR3 DNA is TGTGCCAGCACCGCGCCAGGCTTCTACAATGAGCAGTTCTTC.

Details on this clonotype: One end of the junction does not line up with germline, which may come from a read error. DNA for the CDR3: TGCAGTGCCCGACTAGCGGGAAACACAGATCCGCAGTATTTT. Protein sequence: CSARLAGNTDPQYF. The chain has TRBV20-1 and TRBJ2-3; 11 bases map to TRBD2. Germline loops: CDR1 DFQATT, CDR2 SNEGSKA (reference sequence). The CDR3 is 14 residues long.

Concerning this clonotype itself: A much larger clone is a single base away; this may be a read error. The chain recombines TRBV20-1 with TRBJ2-1; maybe TRBD1 (5 bases). The CDR3 contains 14 residues. The V gene lost 5 bases and the J gene lost 11 bases, with 22 bases spanning the gap. CDR1 DFQATT and CDR2 SNEGSKA come from the germline V gene (reference sequence). This CDR3 is CSAARPGADSKQFF. The CDR3, as DNA: TGCAGTGCTGCCCGACCCGGAGCCGACAGTAAGCAGTTCTTC.